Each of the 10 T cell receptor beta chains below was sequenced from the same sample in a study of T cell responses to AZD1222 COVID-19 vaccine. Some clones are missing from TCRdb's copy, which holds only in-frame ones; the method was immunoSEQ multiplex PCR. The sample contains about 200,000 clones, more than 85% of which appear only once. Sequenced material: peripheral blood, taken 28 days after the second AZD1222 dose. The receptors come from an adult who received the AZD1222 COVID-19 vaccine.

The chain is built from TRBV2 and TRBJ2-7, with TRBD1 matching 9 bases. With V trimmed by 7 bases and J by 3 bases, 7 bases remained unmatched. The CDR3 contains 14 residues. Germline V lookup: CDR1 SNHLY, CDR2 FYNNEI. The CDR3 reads CASTLDRGYYEQYF. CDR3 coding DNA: TGTGCCAGCACCCTGGACAGGGGATACTACGAGCAGTACTTC.

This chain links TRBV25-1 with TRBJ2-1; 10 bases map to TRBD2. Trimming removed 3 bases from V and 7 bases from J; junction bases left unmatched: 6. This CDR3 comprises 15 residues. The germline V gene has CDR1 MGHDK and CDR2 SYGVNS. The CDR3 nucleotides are TGTGCCAGCAGTGATTCCAGCGGGAGGGTTAATGAGCAGTTCTTC. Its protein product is CASSDSSGRVNEQFF.

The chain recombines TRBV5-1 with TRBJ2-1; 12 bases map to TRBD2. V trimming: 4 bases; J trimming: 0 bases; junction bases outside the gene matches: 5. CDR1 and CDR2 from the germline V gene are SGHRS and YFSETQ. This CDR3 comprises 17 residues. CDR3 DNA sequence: TGCGCCAGCAGCCGCCTGACTAGCGGGAGCTCCTACAATGAGCAGTTCTTC. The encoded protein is CASSRLTSGSSYNEQFF.

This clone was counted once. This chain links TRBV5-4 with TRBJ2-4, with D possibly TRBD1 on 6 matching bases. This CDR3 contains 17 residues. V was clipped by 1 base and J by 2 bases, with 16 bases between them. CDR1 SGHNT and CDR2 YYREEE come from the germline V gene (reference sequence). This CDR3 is CASSLIGGGGSKNIQYF. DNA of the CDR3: TGTGCCAGCAGCTTGATAGGGGGTGGGGGATCCAAAAACATTCAGTACTTC.

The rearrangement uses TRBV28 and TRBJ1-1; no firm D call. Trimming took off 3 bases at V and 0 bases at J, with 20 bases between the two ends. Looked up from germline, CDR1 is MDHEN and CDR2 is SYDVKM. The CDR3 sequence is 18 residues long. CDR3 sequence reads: CASSFGTFTAEMNTEAFF. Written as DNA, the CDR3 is TGTGCCAGCAGTTTTGGAACCTTTACCGCCGAAATGAACACTGAAGCTTTCTTT.

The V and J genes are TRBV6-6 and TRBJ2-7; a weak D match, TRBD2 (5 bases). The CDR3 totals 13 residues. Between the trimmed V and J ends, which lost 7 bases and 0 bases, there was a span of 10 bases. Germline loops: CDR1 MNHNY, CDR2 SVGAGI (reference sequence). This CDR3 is CASNLGLSYEQYF. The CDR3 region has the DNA TGTGCCAGCAACCTAGGACTCTCCTACGAGCAGTACTTC.

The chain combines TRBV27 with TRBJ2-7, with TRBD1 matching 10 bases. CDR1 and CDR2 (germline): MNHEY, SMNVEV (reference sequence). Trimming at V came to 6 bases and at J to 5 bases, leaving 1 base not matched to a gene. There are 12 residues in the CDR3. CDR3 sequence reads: CASRTGGDEQYF. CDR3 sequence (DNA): TGTGCCAGCAGGACAGGGGGCGACGAGCAGTACTTC.

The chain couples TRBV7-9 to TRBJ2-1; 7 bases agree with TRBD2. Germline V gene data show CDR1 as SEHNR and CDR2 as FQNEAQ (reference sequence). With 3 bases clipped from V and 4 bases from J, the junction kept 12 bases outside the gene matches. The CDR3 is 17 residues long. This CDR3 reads CASSFRSAGKGYNEQFF. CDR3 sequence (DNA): TGTGCCAGCAGCTTCCGGTCAGCGGGAAAGGGTTACAATGAGCAGTTCTTC.

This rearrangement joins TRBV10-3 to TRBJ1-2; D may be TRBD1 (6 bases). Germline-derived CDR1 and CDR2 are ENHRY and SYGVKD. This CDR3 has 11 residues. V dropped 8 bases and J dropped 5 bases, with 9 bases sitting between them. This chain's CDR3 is CAIGTNYGYTF. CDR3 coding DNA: TGTGCCATCGGGACAAATTATGGCTACACCTTC.

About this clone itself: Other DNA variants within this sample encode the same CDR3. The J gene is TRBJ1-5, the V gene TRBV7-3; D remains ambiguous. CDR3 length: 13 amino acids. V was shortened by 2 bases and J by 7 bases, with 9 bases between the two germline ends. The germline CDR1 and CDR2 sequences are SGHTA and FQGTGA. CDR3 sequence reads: CASSLLGGQPQHF. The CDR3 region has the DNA TGTGCCAGCAGCTTATTGGGCGGACAGCCCCAGCATTTT.